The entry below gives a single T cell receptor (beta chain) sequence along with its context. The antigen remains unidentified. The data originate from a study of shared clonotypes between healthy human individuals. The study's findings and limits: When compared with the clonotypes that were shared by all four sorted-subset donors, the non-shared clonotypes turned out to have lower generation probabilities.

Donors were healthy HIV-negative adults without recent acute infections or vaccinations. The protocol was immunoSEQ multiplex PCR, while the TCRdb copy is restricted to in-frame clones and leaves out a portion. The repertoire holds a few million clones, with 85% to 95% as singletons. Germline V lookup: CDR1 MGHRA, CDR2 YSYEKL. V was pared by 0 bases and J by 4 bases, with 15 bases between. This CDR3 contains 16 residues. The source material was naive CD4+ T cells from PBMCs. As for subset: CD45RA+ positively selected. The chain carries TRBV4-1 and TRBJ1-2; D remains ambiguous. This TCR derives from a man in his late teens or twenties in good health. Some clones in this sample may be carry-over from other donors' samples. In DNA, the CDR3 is TGCGCCAGCAGCCAAGATGAGTTAGGCCGGATCTATGGCTACACCTTC. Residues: CASSQDELGRIYGYTF.